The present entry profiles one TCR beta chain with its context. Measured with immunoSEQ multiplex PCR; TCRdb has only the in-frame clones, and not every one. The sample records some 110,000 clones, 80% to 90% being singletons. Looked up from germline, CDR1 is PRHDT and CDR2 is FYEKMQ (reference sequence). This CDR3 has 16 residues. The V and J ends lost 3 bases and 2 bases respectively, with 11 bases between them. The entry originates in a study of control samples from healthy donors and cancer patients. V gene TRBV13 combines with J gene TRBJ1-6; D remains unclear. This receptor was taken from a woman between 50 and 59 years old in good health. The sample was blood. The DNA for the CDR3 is TGTGCCAGCAGCTTCCAGTCCAACACCTATAATTCACCCCTCCACTTT. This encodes CASSFQSNTYNSPLHF.